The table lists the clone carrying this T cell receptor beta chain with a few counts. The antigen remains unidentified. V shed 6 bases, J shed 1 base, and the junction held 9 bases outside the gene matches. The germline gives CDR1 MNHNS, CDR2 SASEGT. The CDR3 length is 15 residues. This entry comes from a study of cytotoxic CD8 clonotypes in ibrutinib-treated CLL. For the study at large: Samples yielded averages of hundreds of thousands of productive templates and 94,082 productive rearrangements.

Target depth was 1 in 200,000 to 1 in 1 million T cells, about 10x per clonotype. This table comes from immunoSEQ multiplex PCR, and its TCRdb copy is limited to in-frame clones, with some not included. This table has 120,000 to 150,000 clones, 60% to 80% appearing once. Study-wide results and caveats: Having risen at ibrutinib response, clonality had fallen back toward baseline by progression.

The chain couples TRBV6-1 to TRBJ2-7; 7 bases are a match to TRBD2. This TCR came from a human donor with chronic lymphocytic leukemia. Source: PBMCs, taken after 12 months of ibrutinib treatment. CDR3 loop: CASRPGLGGSYEQYF. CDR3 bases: TGTGCCAGCAGACCCGGACTAGGAGGTTCCTACGAGCAGTACTTC.